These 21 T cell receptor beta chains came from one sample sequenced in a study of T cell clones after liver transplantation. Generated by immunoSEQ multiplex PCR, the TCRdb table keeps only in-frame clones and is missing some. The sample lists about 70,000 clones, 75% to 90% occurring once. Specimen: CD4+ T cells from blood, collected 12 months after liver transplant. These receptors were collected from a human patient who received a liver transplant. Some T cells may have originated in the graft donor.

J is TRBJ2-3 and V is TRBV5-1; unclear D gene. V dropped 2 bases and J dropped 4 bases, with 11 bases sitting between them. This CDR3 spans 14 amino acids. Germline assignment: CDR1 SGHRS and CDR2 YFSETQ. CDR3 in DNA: TGCGCCAGCAGCTTCAATCCCTCGGCAGATACGCAGTATTTT. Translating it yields CASSFNPSADTQYF.

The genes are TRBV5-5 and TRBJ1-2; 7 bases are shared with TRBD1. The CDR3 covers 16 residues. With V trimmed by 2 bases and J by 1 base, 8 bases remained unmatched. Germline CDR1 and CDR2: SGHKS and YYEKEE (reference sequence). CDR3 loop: CASSLMETGINYGYTF. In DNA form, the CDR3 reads TGTGCCAGCAGCTTAATGGAGACAGGGATTAACTATGGCTACACCTTC.

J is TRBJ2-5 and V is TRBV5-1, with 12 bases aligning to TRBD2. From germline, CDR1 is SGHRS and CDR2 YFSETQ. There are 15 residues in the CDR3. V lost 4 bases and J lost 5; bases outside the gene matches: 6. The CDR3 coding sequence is TGCGCCAGCAGCAAGGGACTAGCGGGCCGCGAGACCCAGTACTTC. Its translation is CASSKGLAGRETQYF.

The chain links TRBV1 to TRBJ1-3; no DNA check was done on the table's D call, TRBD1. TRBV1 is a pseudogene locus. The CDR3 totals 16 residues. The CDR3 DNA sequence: TGCACCAGCAGGATAAAGGGGGAGATCTCTGGAAACACCATATATTTT. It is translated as CTSRIKGEISGNTIYF.

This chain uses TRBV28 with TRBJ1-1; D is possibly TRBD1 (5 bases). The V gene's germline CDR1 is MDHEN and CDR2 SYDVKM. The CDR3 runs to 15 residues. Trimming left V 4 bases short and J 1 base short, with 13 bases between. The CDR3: CASSSPGRANTEAFF. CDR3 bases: TGTGCCAGCAGTTCACCGGGACGAGCGAACACTGAAGCTTTCTTT. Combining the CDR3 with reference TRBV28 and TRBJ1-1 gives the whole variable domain DVKVTQSSRYLVKRTGEKVFLECVQDMDHENMFWYRQDPGLGLRLIYFSYDVKMKEKGDIPEGYSVSREKKERFSLILESASTNQTSMYLCASSSPGRANTEAFFGQGTRLTVV.

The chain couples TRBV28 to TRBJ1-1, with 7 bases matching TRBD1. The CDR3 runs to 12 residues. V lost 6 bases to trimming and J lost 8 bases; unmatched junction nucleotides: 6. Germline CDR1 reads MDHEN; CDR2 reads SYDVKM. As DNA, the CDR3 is TGTGCCAGCAGATACAGGGGTGGGGAAGCTTTCTTT. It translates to CASRYRGGEAFF.

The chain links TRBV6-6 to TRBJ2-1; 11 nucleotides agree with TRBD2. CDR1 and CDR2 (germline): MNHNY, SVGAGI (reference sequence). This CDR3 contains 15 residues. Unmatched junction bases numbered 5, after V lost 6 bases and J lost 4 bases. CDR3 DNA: TGTGCCAGCAGACCCGGGACTAGCGGTTACAATGAGCAGTTCTTC. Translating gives CASRPGTSGYNEQFF.

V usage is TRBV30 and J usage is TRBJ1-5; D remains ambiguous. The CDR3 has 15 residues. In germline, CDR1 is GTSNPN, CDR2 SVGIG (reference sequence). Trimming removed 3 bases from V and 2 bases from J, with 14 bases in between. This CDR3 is CAWSAGILGNQPQHF. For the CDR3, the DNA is TGTGCCTGGAGCGCGGGGATTTTAGGCAATCAGCCCCAGCATTTT.

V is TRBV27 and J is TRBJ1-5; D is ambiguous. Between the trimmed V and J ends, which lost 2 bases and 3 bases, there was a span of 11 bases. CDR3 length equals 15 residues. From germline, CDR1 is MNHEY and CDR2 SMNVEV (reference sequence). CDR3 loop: CASSLMGTHNQPQHF. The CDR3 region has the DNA TGTGCCAGCAGTTTAATGGGAACCCACAATCAGCCCCAGCATTTT.

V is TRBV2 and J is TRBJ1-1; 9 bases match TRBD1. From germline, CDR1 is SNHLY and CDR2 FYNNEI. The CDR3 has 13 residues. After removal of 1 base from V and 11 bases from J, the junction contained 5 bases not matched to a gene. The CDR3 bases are TGTGCCAGCAGTGAAGGGACAGGGGCCGGGGCTTTCTTT. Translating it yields CASSEGTGAGAFF.

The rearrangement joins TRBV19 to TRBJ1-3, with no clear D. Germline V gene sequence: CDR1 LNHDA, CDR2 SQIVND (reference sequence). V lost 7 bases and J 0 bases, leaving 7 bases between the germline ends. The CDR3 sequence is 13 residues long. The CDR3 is CASISNSGNTIYF. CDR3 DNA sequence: TGTGCCAGTATTTCAAACTCTGGAAACACCATATATTTT.

CDR3 DNA: TGTGCCAGTAGTATAGCGGGTTTAGGGGGAAGGCAGCCCCAGCATTTT. Amino acids: CASSIAGLGGRQPQHF. The chain uses TRBV19 and TRBJ1-5; TRBD1 is a possible D gene (6 bases). Trimming took 1 base from V and 7 from J, leaving 17 bases between them. CDR1 is LNHDA and CDR2 is SQIVND in the germline V gene (reference sequence). CDR3 length: 16 residues.

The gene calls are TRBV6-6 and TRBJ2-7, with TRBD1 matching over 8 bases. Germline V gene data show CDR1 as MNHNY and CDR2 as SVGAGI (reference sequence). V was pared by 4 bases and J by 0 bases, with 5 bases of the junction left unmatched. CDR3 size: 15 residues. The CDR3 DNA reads TGTGCCAGCAGTTTCACAGGGGGGAGCTCCTACGAGCAGTACTTC. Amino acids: CASSFTGGSSYEQYF.

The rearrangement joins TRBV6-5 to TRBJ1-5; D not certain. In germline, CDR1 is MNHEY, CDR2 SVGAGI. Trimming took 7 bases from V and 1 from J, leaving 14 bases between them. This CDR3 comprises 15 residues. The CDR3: CASTQSIISNQPQHF. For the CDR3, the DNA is TGTGCCAGCACCCAATCAATCATAAGCAATCAGCCCCAGCATTTT.

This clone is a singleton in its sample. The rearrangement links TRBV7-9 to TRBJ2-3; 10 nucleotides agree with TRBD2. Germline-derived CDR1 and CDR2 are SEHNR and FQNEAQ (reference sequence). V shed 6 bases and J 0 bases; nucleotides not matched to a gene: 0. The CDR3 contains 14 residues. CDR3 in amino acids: CASRTSGSTDTQYF. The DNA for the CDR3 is TGTGCCAGCAGGACTAGCGGGAGCACAGATACGCAGTATTTT.

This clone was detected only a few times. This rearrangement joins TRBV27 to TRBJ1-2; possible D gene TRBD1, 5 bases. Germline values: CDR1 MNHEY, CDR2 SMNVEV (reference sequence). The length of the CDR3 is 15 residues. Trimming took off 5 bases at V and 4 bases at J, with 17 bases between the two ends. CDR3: CASSVQASGVYGYTF. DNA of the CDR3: TGTGCCAGCAGTGTACAGGCGTCCGGGGTCTATGGCTACACCTTC.

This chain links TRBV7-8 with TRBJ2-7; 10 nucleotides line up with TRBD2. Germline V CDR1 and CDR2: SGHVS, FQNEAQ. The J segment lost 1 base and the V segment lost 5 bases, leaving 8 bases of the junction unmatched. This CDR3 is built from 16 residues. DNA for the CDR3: TGTGCCAGCAGCCCCGGGACTAGCGCCTCATCCTACGAGCAGTACTTC. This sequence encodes CASSPGTSASSYEQYF. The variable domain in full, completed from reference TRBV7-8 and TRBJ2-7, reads GAGVSQSPRYKVAKRGQDVALRCDPISGHVSLFWYQQALGQGPEFLTYFQNEAQLDKSGLPSDRFFAERPEGSVSTLKIQRTQQEDSAVYLCASSPGTSASSYEQYFGPGTRLTVT.

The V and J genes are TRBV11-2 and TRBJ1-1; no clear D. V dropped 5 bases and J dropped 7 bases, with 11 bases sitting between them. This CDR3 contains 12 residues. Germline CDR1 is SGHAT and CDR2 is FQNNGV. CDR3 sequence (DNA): TGTGCCAGCAGCCTCGCCGGGTTTGAAGCTTTCTTT. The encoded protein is CASSLAGFEAFF.

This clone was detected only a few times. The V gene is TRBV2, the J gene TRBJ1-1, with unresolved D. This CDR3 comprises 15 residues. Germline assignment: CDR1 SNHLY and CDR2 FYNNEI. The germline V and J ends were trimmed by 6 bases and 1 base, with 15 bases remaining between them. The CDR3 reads CASRRTERPNTEAFF. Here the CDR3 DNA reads TGTGCCAGCAGGAGGACTGAGAGACCGAACACTGAAGCTTTCTTT.

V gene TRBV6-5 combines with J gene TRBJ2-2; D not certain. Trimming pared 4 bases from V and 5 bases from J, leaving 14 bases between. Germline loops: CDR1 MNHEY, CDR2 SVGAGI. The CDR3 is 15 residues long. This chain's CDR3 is CASSFPGPPTGELFF. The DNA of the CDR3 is TGTGCCAGCAGTTTCCCGGGCCCCCCGACCGGGGAGCTGTTTTTT.

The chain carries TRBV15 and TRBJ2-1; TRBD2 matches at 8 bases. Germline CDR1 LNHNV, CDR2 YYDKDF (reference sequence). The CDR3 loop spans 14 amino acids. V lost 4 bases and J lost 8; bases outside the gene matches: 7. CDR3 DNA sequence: TGTGCCACCAGCAATCGGGAGGGCCGGTATGAGCAGTTCTTC. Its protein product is CATSNREGRYEQFF.